Presented here are 30 T cell receptor beta chains from one specimen sequenced in a study of long-term antiretroviral therapy in people with HIV. The authors ran the immunoSEQ assay, v3.0, at survey level. Profiled with immunoSEQ multiplex PCR; TCRdb holds only in-frame clones, not every one. This table holds around 23,000 clones, approximately 80% found once. This sample comprised unsorted PBMCs, obtained 0.5 years before starting antiretroviral therapy. Receptors were obtained from a man aged 35 to 55 with HIV.

The rearrangement uses TRBV19 and TRBJ2-7; a weak D match, TRBD2 (6 bases). This CDR3 is 15 amino acids long. The germline gives CDR1 LNHDA, CDR2 SQIVND (reference sequence). The V and J ends lost 6 bases and 2 bases respectively, with 17 bases between them. The CDR3 reads CASSPGGPGPYEQYF. The CDR3 DNA sequence: TGTGCCAGTAGCCCCGGGGGTCCGGGACCCTACGAGCAGTACTTC.

The chain joins TRBV7-3 to TRBJ2-5; possibly TRBD2 for D (5 bases). Germline CDR1 SGHTA, CDR2 FQGTGA. CDR3 length: 14 amino acids. The V end lost 2 bases, the J end lost 5 bases, and 12 bases lay between the germline ends. DNA of the CDR3: TGTGCCAGCAGCTTAGTAGCGACGAGCGAGACCCAGTACTTC. Translation gives CASSLVATSETQYF.

V and J are TRBV10-3 and TRBJ1-6; a weak D match, TRBD1 (6 bases). The CDR3 contains 16 residues. Germline CDR1 is ENHRY and CDR2 is SYGVKD. V was shortened by 1 base and J by 7 bases, with 14 bases between the two germline ends. CDR3 amino acids: CAISEWGGGRNSPLHF. CDR3 bases: TGTGCCATCAGTGAGTGGGGAGGGGGGCGGAATTCACCCCTCCACTTT.

The rearrangement links TRBV28 to TRBJ1-1; tentative D call: TRBD1 (5 bases). The ends were cut back, 6 bases at V and 3 bases at J, with 11 bases in the middle. Germline values: CDR1 MDHEN, CDR2 SYDVKM. The CDR3 has 13 amino acids. The CDR3 DNA sequence: TGTGCCAGCAGGCCTGACAGATACACTGAAGCTTTCTTT. It codes for CASRPDRYTEAFF.

The chain joins TRBV28 to TRBJ2-1, with D tentatively TRBD1 or TRBD2 (6 bases each). This CDR3 has 12 amino acids. Trimming stripped 4 bases from V and 12 bases from J, with 13 bases between. CDR1 MDHEN and CDR2 SYDVKM come from the germline V gene. The CDR3 DNA follows: TGTGCCAGCAGTTGGGGGGCTTGGGTGCAGTTCTTC. This gives the protein CASSWGAWVQFF.

The chain carries TRBV7-6 and TRBJ2-1, with 9 bases identical to TRBD2. CDR3 length: 16 amino acids. With 1 base clipped from V and 3 bases from J, the junction kept 4 bases outside the gene matches. CDR1 SGHVS and CDR2 FNYEAQ come from the germline V gene. As DNA, the CDR3 is TGTGCCAGCAGCTTAGGGCCTAGCGGGGTCTACAATGAGCAGTTCTTC. Residues: CASSLGPSGVYNEQFF.

V and J are TRBV6-6 and TRBJ1-2; D is unclear. This CDR3 is built from 16 residues. Trimming stripped 4 bases from V and 4 bases from J, with 19 bases between. Germline-derived CDR1 and CDR2 are MNHNY and SVGAGI (reference sequence). The CDR3, as DNA: TGTGCCAGCAGTTCAGCGGGAGCCCAGAGCTCCTATGGCTACACCTTC. Protein product: CASSSAGAQSSYGYTF.

On this clone itself: The same CDR3 also results from other DNA sequences found in this sample. The J gene is TRBJ1-1, the V gene TRBV4-1, with D maybe TRBD1 (5 bases). Germline CDR1 is MGHRA and CDR2 is YSYEKL. This CDR3 spans 16 amino acids. Trimming took 0 bases from V and 3 from J, leaving 14 bases between them. CDR3 loop: CASSQETGARDTEAFF. The CDR3 coding sequence is TGCGCCAGCAGCCAAGAGACCGGGGCAAGGGACACTGAAGCTTTCTTT.

The chain uses TRBV7-3 and TRBJ1-3, with D possibly TRBD1 on 5 matching bases. The CDR3 contains 15 residues. V was clipped by 0 bases and J by 4 bases, with 10 bases between them. The germline CDR1 and CDR2 sequences are SGHTA and FQGTGA. CDR3 region: CASSLTGTAGNTIYF. The CDR3 DNA reads TGTGCCAGCAGCTTAACCGGGACCGCAGGAAACACCATATATTTT.

The J gene is TRBJ1-2, the V gene TRBV30; 10 bases are a match to TRBD1. V gave up 4 bases and J gave up 6 bases; unmatched junction bases: 11. Germline loops: CDR1 GTSNPN, CDR2 SVGIG (reference sequence). The CDR3 loop spans 15 amino acids. The CDR3 nucleotides read TGTGCCTGGAATATACCCGGGACAGGGGCGGATGGCTACACCTTC. It codes for CAWNIPGTGADGYTF.

This chain connects TRBV9 to TRBJ2-7, with TRBD2 as a possible D gene (6 bases). There are 14 residues in the CDR3. Trimming took off 0 bases at V and 5 bases at J, with 12 bases between the two ends. Germline V lookup: CDR1 SGDLS, CDR2 YYNGEE. CDR3 coding DNA: TGTGCCAGCAGCGTAGGATGGGGGGTCCACGAGCAGTACTTC. Translating it yields CASSVGWGVHEQYF. Looking up the rest from reference TRBV9 and TRBJ2-7 gives the full variable domain: DSGVTQTPKHLITATGQRVTLRCSPRSGDLSVYWYQQSLDQGLQFLIQYYNGEERAKGNILERFSAQQFPDLHSELNLSSLELGDSALYFCASSVGWGVHEQYFGPGTRLTVT.

The V and J genes are TRBV7-8 and TRBJ2-1; D may be TRBD2 (7 bases). CDR1 and CDR2 from the germline V gene are SGHVS and FQNEAQ. The V end was cut by 7 bases, the J end by 3 bases, with 13 bases between. The CDR3 spans 14 residues. CDR3 residues: CASIGGGDYNEQFF. DNA of the CDR3: TGTGCCAGCATCGGCGGGGGCGACTACAATGAGCAGTTCTTC.

This rearrangement joins TRBV5-6 to TRBJ1-4, with 10 positions matching TRBD1. This CDR3 region has 17 residues. With 0 bases clipped from V and 8 bases from J, the junction kept 10 bases outside the gene matches. CDR1 and CDR2 from the germline V gene are SGHDT and YYEEEE. CDR3 region: CASSLARQGARREKLFF. Written as DNA, the CDR3 is TGTGCCAGCAGCTTGGCCCGACAGGGGGCACGAAGAGAAAAACTGTTTTTT.

The chain is built from TRBV18 and TRBJ2-3; D possibly corresponds to TRBD2 (7 bases). There are 16 residues in the CDR3. Trimming took off 1 base at V and 0 bases at J, with 11 bases between the two ends. The germline gives CDR1 KGHSH, CDR2 LQKENI. CDR3 amino acids: CASSPRAGASTDTQYF. In DNA, the CDR3 is TGTGCCAGCTCACCACGGGCGGGGGCGAGCACAGATACGCAGTATTTT.

Comment on this clone: This specimen includes other DNA sequences encoding the same CDR3. The genes are TRBV27 and TRBJ1-1; 7 positions match TRBD1. Trimming cost V 4 bases and J 1 base; bases outside gene matches: 3. Germline CDR1 reads MNHEY; CDR2 reads SMNVEV (reference sequence). The CDR3 has 14 residues. Here the CDR3 DNA reads TGTGCCAGCAGTTCCCGGACAGGGAACACTGAAGCTTTCTTT. Translated: CASSSRTGNTEAFF.

The chain has TRBV13 and TRBJ2-1, with a tentative D call TRBD2 (6 bases). The CDR3 contains 14 residues. Germline V CDR1 and CDR2: PRHDT, FYEKMQ (reference sequence). V was shortened by 3 bases and J by 7 bases, with 13 bases between the two germline ends. CDR3 nucleotide sequence: TGTGCCAGCAGCTTCACAAGGAGGGTTAATGAGCAGTTCTTC. Its translation is CASSFTRRVNEQFF.

The V gene is TRBV11-1, the J gene TRBJ2-7; maybe TRBD1 (6 bases). The length of the CDR3 is 15 residues. Germline V lookup: CDR1 SGHAT, CDR2 FQDESV (reference sequence). Trimming removed 5 bases from V and 0 bases from J, with 14 bases in between. The chain's CDR3 is CASSQLTGGSYEQYF. The CDR3 coding sequence is TGTGCCAGCAGCCAACTGACAGGAGGCTCCTACGAGCAGTACTTC. The entire variable domain, with the rest obtained from reference TRBV11-1 and TRBJ2-7, is as follows: EAEVAQSPRYKITEKSQAVAFWCDPISGHATLYWYRQILGQGPELLVQFQDESVVDDSQLPKDRFSAERLKGVDSTLKIQPAELGDSAMYLCASSQLTGGSYEQYFGPGTRLTVT.

The chain couples TRBV5-1 to TRBJ1-5, with 9 bases aligning to TRBD1. The germline V gene has CDR1 SGHRS and CDR2 YFSETQ. V gave up 4 bases and J gave up 4 bases; unmatched junction bases: 6. The CDR3 extends over 15 amino acids. The CDR3 region has the DNA TGCGCCAGCAGCACTACCGGGACAGGGAATCAGCCCCAGCATTTT. It specifies CASSTTGTGNQPQHF.

This clone was seen a handful of times. The rearrangement links TRBV28 to TRBJ2-7; D gene unclear. Trimming shortened V by 5 bases and J by 2 bases, and 13 bases separated the two germline ends. The CDR3 has 14 residues. Per the germline V gene, CDR1 is MDHEN and CDR2 is SYDVKM. CDR3 DNA sequence: TGTGCCAGCAGTGGGAAGGTGTGGACCTACGAGCAGTACTTC. Protein: CASSGKVWTYEQYF.

V is TRBV9 and J is TRBJ2-7; 10 bases line up with TRBD2. There are 17 residues in the CDR3. The junction had 21 bases not matched to a gene; V was cut back by 10 bases and J by 5 bases. Per the germline V gene, CDR1 is SGDLS and CDR2 is YYNGEE. CDR3 in DNA: TGTGCCGAAGTCAGCAGCGGGGGGGCGTTTTTCGAGCACGAGCAGTACTTC. Encoded protein: CAEVSSGGAFFEHEQYF.

The chain carries TRBV7-8 and TRBJ1-5; no reliable D call. The germline V gene has CDR1 SGHVS and CDR2 FQNEAQ. V lost 6 bases and J lost 1, with 7 bases in between. The CDR3 contains 13 residues. This chain's CDR3 is CASRHPSNQPQHF. The CDR3 DNA reads TGTGCCAGCAGGCACCCAAGCAATCAGCCCCAGCATTTT.

This clone was found once. The chain uses TRBV11-2 and TRBJ1-6; D is undetermined. The CDR3 covers 15 residues. V was clipped by 5 bases and J by 5 bases, with 13 bases between them. CDR1 and CDR2 (germline): SGHAT, FQNNGV. The CDR3 protein is CASSPGGRNNSPLHF. In DNA, the CDR3 is TGTGCCAGCAGCCCGGGCGGTAGGAATAATTCACCCCTCCACTTT.

The chain combines TRBV6-5 with TRBJ1-2; TRBD1 aligns across 8 bases. Trimming cost V 6 bases and J 4 bases; bases outside gene matches: 10. The CDR3 runs 15 residues. Germline V gene data show CDR1 as MNHEY and CDR2 as SVGAGI. The CDR3 loop is CASRTGQGGLYGYTF. CDR3 nucleotides: TGTGCCAGCAGAACCGGACAGGGTGGCCTCTATGGCTACACCTTC.

The chain links TRBV6-6 to TRBJ2-7, with D maybe TRBD2 (5 bases). CDR1 MNHNY and CDR2 SVGAGI come from the germline V gene (reference sequence). The CDR3 length is 14 residues. V was cut by 2 bases and J by 1 base, with 9 bases left in between. The chain's CDR3 is CASSYTGLSYEQYF. The DNA of the CDR3 is TGTGCCAGCAGTTACACCGGACTGTCCTACGAGCAGTACTTC.

The gene calls are TRBV4-1 and TRBJ2-2; TRBD1 matches 9 bases. With V trimmed by 4 bases and J by 4 bases, 7 bases remained unmatched. CDR3 length: 16 residues. Germline CDR1 reads MGHRA; CDR2 reads YSYEKL. CDR3 in amino acids: CASSPLGQGFTGELFF. The CDR3 region has the DNA TGCGCCAGCAGCCCTCTGGGACAGGGTTTCACCGGGGAGCTGTTTTTT.

The genes are TRBV6-6 and TRBJ1-6; D remains ambiguous. The CDR3 is made up of 16 amino acids. Germline CDR1 reads MNHNY; CDR2 reads SVGAGI (reference sequence). Trimming stripped 7 bases from V and 0 bases from J, with 13 bases between. The CDR3 loop reads CASTTVASSYNSPLHF. In DNA form, the CDR3 reads TGTGCCAGCACAACGGTAGCCAGCTCCTATAATTCACCCCTCCACTTT.

The V gene is TRBV11-2, the J gene TRBJ1-1, with unresolved D. There are 14 residues in the CDR3. Between the trimmed V and J ends, which lost 5 bases and 0 bases, there was a span of 10 bases. Germline V gene lookup returns CDR1 SGHAT and CDR2 FQNNGV. CDR3 region: CASSPGYLNTEAFF. CDR3 sequence (DNA): TGTGCCAGCAGCCCGGGATACTTGAACACTGAAGCTTTCTTT.

This sequence joins TRBV18 and TRBJ2-7; D might be TRBD1 (5 bases). Germline CDR1 and CDR2: KGHSH and LQKENI. The CDR3 is made up of 13 amino acids. V was shortened by 2 bases and J by 2 bases, with 7 bases between the two germline ends. The CDR3 nucleotides read TGTGCCAGCTCACCAGGGGCCACCTACGAGCAGTACTTC. This translates into CASSPGATYEQYF.

The genes are TRBV14 and TRBJ1-2, with 8 bases fitting TRBD1. The germline CDR1 and CDR2 sequences are SGHDN and FVKESK. The ends lost 1 base at V and 8 bases at J; junction bases unmatched: 3. CDR3 length: 13 residues. The CDR3 sequence: CASSQGAGGGYTF. In nucleotides, the CDR3 is TGTGCCAGCAGCCAAGGGGCAGGGGGCGGCTACACCTTC.

The V and J genes are TRBV6-1 and TRBJ2-7; 8 bases align to TRBD1. This CDR3 spans 15 amino acids. The germline V gene encodes CDR1 MNHNS and CDR2 SASEGT. Unmatched junction bases numbered 8, after V lost 7 bases and J lost 0 bases. In DNA form, the CDR3 reads TGTGCCAGCAACGAAAGGGGGACAGGCTCCTACGAGCAGTACTTC. This sequence encodes CASNERGTGSYEQYF.